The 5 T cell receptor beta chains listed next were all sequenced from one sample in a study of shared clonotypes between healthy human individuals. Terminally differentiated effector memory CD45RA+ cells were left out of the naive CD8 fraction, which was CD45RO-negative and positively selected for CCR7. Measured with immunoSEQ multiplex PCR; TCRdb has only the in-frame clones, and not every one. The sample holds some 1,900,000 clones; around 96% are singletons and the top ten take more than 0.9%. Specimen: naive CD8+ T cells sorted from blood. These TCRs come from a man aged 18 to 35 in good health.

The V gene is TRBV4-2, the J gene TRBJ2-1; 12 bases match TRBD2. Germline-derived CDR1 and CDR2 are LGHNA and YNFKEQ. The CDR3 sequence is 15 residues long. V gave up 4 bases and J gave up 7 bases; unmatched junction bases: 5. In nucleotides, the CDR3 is TGTGCCAGCAGCCCGCTAGCGGGGGGGCCTAATGAGCAGTTCTTC. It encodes CASSPLAGGPNEQFF.

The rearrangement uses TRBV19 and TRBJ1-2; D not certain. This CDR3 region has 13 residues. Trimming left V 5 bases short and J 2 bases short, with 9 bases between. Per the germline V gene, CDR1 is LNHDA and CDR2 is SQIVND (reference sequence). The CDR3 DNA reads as TGTGCCAGTAGTGGTGAGACAAACTATGGCTACACCTTC. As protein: CASSGETNYGYTF.

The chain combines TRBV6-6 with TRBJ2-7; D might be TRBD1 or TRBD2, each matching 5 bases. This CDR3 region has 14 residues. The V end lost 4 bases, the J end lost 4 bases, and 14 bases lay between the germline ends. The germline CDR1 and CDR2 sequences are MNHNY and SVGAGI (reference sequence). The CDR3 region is CASSSTGQSYEQYF. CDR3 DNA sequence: TGTGCCAGCAGTTCAACGGGGCAAAGTTACGAGCAGTACTTC.

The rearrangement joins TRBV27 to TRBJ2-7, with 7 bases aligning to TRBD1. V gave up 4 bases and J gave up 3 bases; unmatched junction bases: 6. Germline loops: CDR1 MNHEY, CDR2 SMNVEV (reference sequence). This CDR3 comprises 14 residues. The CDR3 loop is CASSSQGQLYEQYF. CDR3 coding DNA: TGTGCCAGCAGTTCCCAGGGACAGCTCTACGAGCAGTACTTC.

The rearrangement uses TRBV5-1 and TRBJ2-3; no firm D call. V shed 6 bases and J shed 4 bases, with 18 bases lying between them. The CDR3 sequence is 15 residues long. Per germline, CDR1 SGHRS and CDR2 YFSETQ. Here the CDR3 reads CASTLHGSPADTQYF. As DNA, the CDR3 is TGCGCCAGCACTCTCCATGGGTCTCCGGCAGATACGCAGTATTTT.